The 18 T cell receptor beta chains below all came from one sample that was sequenced in a study of blood T cell repertoires in COVID-19. Using immunoSEQ multiplex PCR, the repertoire was profiled, and TCRdb retains in-frame clones only, with some absent. Of about 50,000 clones in the sample, around 85% were seen once. Sequenced sample: peripheral blood. The receptors come from a human donor in a cohort sampled during active COVID-19.

The DNA for the CDR3 is TGCGCCAGCAGCCTCAAGCCCGGACAGAGCTCCTACGAGCAGTACTTC. Translating gives CASSLKPGQSSYEQYF. The V call is TRBV5-1, the J call TRBJ2-7, with D possibly being TRBD1 (6 bases). V was cut by 4 bases and J by 0 bases, with 17 bases left in between. This CDR3 comprises 16 residues. CDR1 is SGHRS and CDR2 is YFSETQ in the germline V gene.

This clone ranks as medium-sized. This chain connects TRBV7-2 to TRBJ1-3; 8 bases map to TRBD1. V lost 1 base, J lost 4 bases, and 0 bases stayed unmatched. Germline V gene sequence: CDR1 SGHTA, CDR2 FQGNSA. The CDR3 sequence is 14 residues long. The CDR3 here is CASSLGTGGNTIYF. The CDR3 region has the DNA TGTGCCAGCAGCTTAGGGACAGGGGGAAACACCATATATTTT.

This clone was detected only a few times. For the CDR3, the DNA is TGTGCCAGCAGCTTACATGGGCAGGGCCATCAGCCCCAGCATTTT. This encodes CASSLHGQGHQPQHF. The chain is built from TRBV7-6 and TRBJ1-5; possible D gene TRBD1, 5 bases. CDR3 length: 15 residues. V lost 2 bases and J 5 bases, leaving 13 bases between the germline ends. From germline, CDR1 is SGHVS and CDR2 FNYEAQ.

The chain couples TRBV4-2 to TRBJ2-3, with 8 bases identical to TRBD2. Trimming took 3 bases from V and 0 from J; bases not matched to a gene: 20. The CDR3 runs to 21 residues. Germline V CDR1 and CDR2: LGHNA, YNFKEQ. The CDR3 is CASSQIWSGTRKPQSTDTQYF. The CDR3 DNA sequence: TGTGCCAGCAGCCAGATATGGTCTGGGACTAGAAAACCCCAGAGCACAGATACGCAGTATTTT.

The V gene is TRBV7-8, the J gene TRBJ2-1; 8 bases line up with TRBD1. This CDR3 spans 17 amino acids. Unmatched junction bases numbered 14, after V lost 5 bases and J lost 5 bases. Per germline, CDR1 SGHVS and CDR2 FQNEAQ. CDR3 in amino acids: CASSRAAGGMGDNEQFF. CDR3 nucleotide sequence: TGTGCCAGCAGCCGAGCGGCAGGGGGCATGGGGGACAATGAGCAGTTCTTC.

CDR3 residues: CASGFRTGTTSYYGYTF. The CDR3 region has the DNA TGTGCTAGTGGTTTCCGGACAGGGACCACCTCTTACTATGGCTACACCTTC. The gene calls are TRBV12-5 and TRBJ1-2; 8 nucleotides align to TRBD1. V shed 3 bases, J shed 3 bases, and the junction held 12 bases outside the gene matches. From germline, CDR1 is LGHNT and CDR2 FRNRAP. This CDR3 region has 17 residues.

This sequence joins TRBV13 and TRBJ2-7; D is uncertain. V lost 5 bases to trimming and J lost 2 bases, with 10 bases between them. CDR1 and CDR2 from the germline V gene are PRHDT and FYEKMQ (reference sequence). CDR3 length: 13 amino acids. CDR3 amino acids: CASSRNRAYEQYF. The DNA for the CDR3 is TGTGCCAGCAGCCGAAACCGGGCCTACGAGCAGTACTTC.

In nucleotides, the CDR3 is TGCGCCAGCAGCGCAGGGTCGTCTAATGAAAAACTGTTTTTT. It codes for CASSAGSSNEKLFF. The V call is TRBV10-1, the J call TRBJ1-4; a weak D match, TRBD1 (5 bases). The CDR3 has 14 residues. Germline values: CDR1 WNHNN, CDR2 SYGVQD (reference sequence). The germline V and J ends were trimmed by 6 bases and 3 bases, with 11 bases remaining between them.

This clone was observed a few times. The chain couples TRBV5-1 to TRBJ1-5, with D perhaps TRBD1 (6 bases). Per the germline V gene, CDR1 is SGHRS and CDR2 is YFSETQ. The CDR3 runs 15 residues. V was trimmed by 1 base and J by 4 bases, leaving 12 bases between them. The CDR3, as DNA: TGCGCCAGCAGCTTGACAGGGTCTAGGAATCAGCCCCAGCATTTT. Its protein is CASSLTGSRNQPQHF.

This chain joins TRBV27 and TRBJ2-1; 8 bases agree with TRBD2. V was clipped by 6 bases and J by 4 bases; unmatched bases: 8. CDR1 and CDR2 (germline): MNHEY, SMNVEV (reference sequence). The CDR3 loop spans 15 amino acids. The CDR3 region is CASRPSGSSYNEQFF. CDR3 bases: TGTGCCAGCAGACCAAGCGGGAGTAGTTACAATGAGCAGTTCTTC.

This rearrangement joins TRBV14 to TRBJ1-1; D may be TRBD1 (5 bases). The CDR3 is 15 residues long. The germline V and J ends were trimmed by 3 bases and 7 bases, with 18 bases remaining between them. Germline CDR1 reads SGHDN; CDR2 reads FVKESK. The CDR3 sequence is CASSQQTGGKSEAFF. Written as DNA, the CDR3 is TGTGCCAGCAGCCAGCAAACAGGCGGGAAAAGTGAAGCTTTCTTT.

The DNA of the CDR3 is TGTGCCAGCAGCTCCGGGACAGGACCGCTGTCTCCCCTCCACTTT. Translated, it gives CASSSGTGPLSPLHF. The rearrangement links TRBV7-9 to TRBJ1-6, with 8 nucleotides matching TRBD1. Germline CDR1 reads SEHNR; CDR2 reads FQNEAQ (reference sequence). V shed 4 bases, J shed 13 bases, and the junction held 12 bases outside the gene matches. This CDR3 has 15 amino acids.

The J gene is TRBJ2-3, the V gene TRBV5-1; 11 bases match TRBD2. The CDR3 has 18 amino acids. J lost 2 bases, V lost 4 bases, and 12 bases had no gene match. Looked up from germline, CDR1 is SGHRS and CDR2 is YFSETQ. This chain's CDR3 is CASSAVAGGPGDTDTQYF. DNA for the CDR3: TGCGCCAGCAGCGCCGTAGCGGGAGGGCCAGGGGACACAGATACGCAGTATTTT.

The rearrangement links TRBV19 to TRBJ2-1, with TRBD2 identical over 13 bases. The CDR3 spans 16 residues. Germline V gives CDR1 LNHDA, CDR2 SQIVND (reference sequence). V lost 4 bases and J lost 5; bases outside the gene matches: 5. As DNA, the CDR3 is TGTGCCAGTAGTAGGGCCGGGACTAGCGGGAACAATGAGCAGTTCTTC. Its translation is CASSRAGTSGNNEQFF.

The chain couples TRBV30 to TRBJ2-2, with 9 bases aligning to TRBD1. The trim removed 8 bases at V and 7 bases at J, leaving 14 bases unmatched. The CDR3 is 15 residues long. Looked up from germline, CDR1 is GTSNPN and CDR2 is SVGIG (reference sequence). The CDR3 sequence is CALTKKTGGVGELFF. CDR3 nucleotides: TGTGCCCTGACGAAGAAGACAGGGGGGGTCGGGGAGCTGTTTTTT.

The chain is built from TRBV30 and TRBJ1-4; 7 nucleotides line up with TRBD1. The CDR3 loop spans 15 amino acids. Germline CDR1 reads GTSNPN; CDR2 reads SVGIG (reference sequence). Germline trimming cut 1 base from V and 4 bases from J; bases unmatched to any gene: 6. CDR3 in amino acids: CAWSEATGINEKLFF. CDR3 nucleotide sequence: TGTGCCTGGAGTGAGGCGACAGGGATTAATGAAAAACTGTTTTTT.

The chain joins TRBV30 to TRBJ1-5; 8 positions agree with TRBD1. Germline-derived CDR1 and CDR2 are GTSNPN and SVGIG (reference sequence). The CDR3 extends over 13 amino acids. J was trimmed by 3 bases and V by 5 bases; bases with no gene match: 3. The CDR3: CAWQGADNQPQHF. The CDR3 DNA is TGTGCCTGGCAGGGGGCTGACAATCAGCCCCAGCATTTT.

This clone was observed a single time. V and J are TRBV30 and TRBJ1-5, with D perhaps matching TRBD1 (6 bases). The V and J ends lost 1 base and 4 bases respectively, with 8 bases between them. The CDR3 runs 13 residues. Looked up from germline, CDR1 is GTSNPN and CDR2 is SVGIG (reference sequence). CDR3: CAWSAGENQPQHF. CDR3 nucleotide sequence: TGTGCCTGGAGTGCAGGGGAAAATCAGCCCCAGCATTTT.